This is a list of T cell receptor beta chains from one sample in a study of T cell repertoires in cytomegalovirus infection. One entry per CDR3 protein, called by TCRdb with MiXCR from the reads. This table has 680,000 or so distinct CDR3 sequences, roughly 36% appearing once. Sequencing was performed on PBMCs. The receptors stem from a human donor in good health (CMV status not recorded). Some clones in this sample may be carry-over from other donors' samples. The CDR3 runs from the conserved cysteine through the conserved F or W. The D gene is left open where the match is weak. A row's size may be missing; if present it is once, few, many or a size class.

-	18	TRBV5-6	few	TRBJ2-3	CASSLSPTRPPGTDTQYF	TGTGCCAGCAGCTTAAGCCCGACCCGACCCCCGGGCACAGATACGCAGTATTTT
TRBD1	17	TRBV7-6	many	TRBJ2-1	CASSPARQGTAYNEQFF	TGTGCCAGCAGCCCCGCCCGACAGGGAACCGCCTACAATGAGCAGTTCTTC
-	16	TRBV7-8	once	TRBJ2-3	CASSLGHRGTRDTQYF	TGTGCCAGCAGCTTAGGTCATAGGGGGACCAGAGATACGCAGTATTTT
TRBD1	14	TRBV19	-	TRBJ1-1	CAISVTGGVTEAFF	TGTGCCATTAGTGTAACAGGGGGCGTCACTGAAGCTTTCTTT
TRBD1	14	TRBV2	-	TRBJ2-1	CASTWTGHSDEQFF	TGTGCCAGTACCTGGACAGGCCATAGTGATGAGCAGTTCTTC
-	15	TRBV12-3/TRBV12-4	-	TRBJ1-6	CASSHKAGLNSPLRF	TGTGCCAGCAGCCATAAGGCCGGACTAAATTCACCCCTCCGCTTT
TRBD2	15	TRBV7-2	many	TRBJ2-3	CASSFGSGRMDTQYF	TGTGCCAGCAGCTTCGGGAGCGGGAGAATGGATACGCAGTATTTT
TRBD1	13	TRBV20-1	-	TRBJ2-7	CSASLVQGAQQYF	TGCAGTGCTAGTCTGGTGCAGGGGGCACAGCAGTACTTC
-	14	TRBV5-1	-	TRBJ1-4	CASSWNGANEKLFF	TGCGCCAGCAGCTGGAACGGGGCTAATGAAAAACTGTTTTTT
TRBD2	19	TRBV5-1	-	TRBJ2-1	CASSLVVAGGPSSYNEQFF	TGCGCCAGCAGCTTGGTGGTAGCGGGGGGCCCGAGCTCCTACAATGAGCAGTTCTTC
-	14	TRBV6-6	-	TRBJ1-1	CASSYLEGSTEAFF	TGTGCCAGCAGTTACTTGGAGGGGAGCACTGAAGCTTTCTTT
-	13	TRBV5-1	-	TRBJ1-1	CASSLVAPAEAFF	TGCGCCAGCAGCTTGGTCGCCCCGGCAGAAGCTTTCTTT
TRBD2	16	TRBV19	-	TRBJ2-1	CASSIAGTSLEREQFF	TGTGCCAGTAGTATCGCCGGGACTAGCCTTGAACGTGAGCAGTTCTTC
TRBD1	13	TRBV6-1	-	TRBJ1-6	CASRDRVTSPLHF	TGTGCCAGCAGGGACAGGGTTACTTCACCCCTCCACTTT
TRBD1	13	TRBV20-1	few	TRBJ2-7	CSALRQGTGEQYF	TGCAGTGCCCTTCGACAGGGGACCGGCGAGCAGTACTTC
TRBD2	17	TRBV7-2	many	TRBJ2-3	CASSLARGLGFRDTQYF	TGTGCCAGCAGCTTAGCGCGGGGACTAGGATTCAGAGATACGCAGTATTTT
-	14	TRBV12-3/TRBV12-4	-	TRBJ1-3	CASSSQRGLGTIYF	TGTGCCAGCAGTTCCCAGCGGGGGCTCGGCACCATATATTTT
-	15	TRBV5-1	few	TRBJ1-1	CASSLVGGVGTEAFF	TGCGCCAGCAGCTTGGTGGGGGGCGTTGGCACTGAAGCTTTCTTT
-	15	TRBV6-2/TRBV6-3	-	TRBJ2-2	CASSRLGGNTGELFF	TGTGCCAGCAGCCGCCTTGGGGGGAACACCGGGGAGCTGTTTTTT
TRBD1	14	TRBV7-8	-	TRBJ1-2	CASSLGTGAIGYTF	TGTGCCAGCAGCTTGGGGACAGGGGCAATCGGCTACACCTTC
TRBD2	15	TRBV10-2	few	TRBJ2-1	CASSSGGGVLNEQFF	TGCGCCAGCAGTAGCGGGGGCGGGGTATTGAATGAGCAGTTCTTC
-	12	TRBV10-3	once	TRBJ1-5	CASARQNQPHHF	TGTGCCAGCGCAAGACAGAATCAGCCCCATCATTTT
TRBD2	12	TRBV7-3	many	TRBJ2-7	CASSPPGGEQYF	TGTGCCAGCAGCCCCCCGGGGGGAGAGCAGTACTTC
-	14	TRBV29-1	-	TRBJ2-2	CSVGGSSRTGELFF	TGCAGCGTTGGGGGCAGTTCGAGAACCGGGGAGCTGTTTTTT
TRBD1	13	TRBV29-1	once	TRBJ1-2	CSVTDRINYGYTF	TGCAGCGTAACGGACAGGATTAACTATGGCTACACCTTC
TRBD1	15	TRBV30	few	TRBJ1-2	CAWSKGTVANYGYTF	TGTGCCTGGAGTAAAGGGACAGTGGCTAACTATGGCTACACCTTC
-	15	TRBV7-3	few	TRBJ2-3	CASSFSGVKTDTQYF	TGTGCCAGCAGCTTTTCGGGGGTAAAGACAGATACGCAGTATTTT
-	14	TRBV28	-	TRBJ1-4	CASRRAGLNEKLFF	TGTGCCAGCAGGCGGGCAGGATTAAATGAAAAACTGTTTTTT
TRBD2	14	TRBV12-3/TRBV12-4	few	TRBJ2-3	CASSLRSGGNTQYF	TGTGCCAGCAGTTTAAGGTCGGGGGGTAATACGCAGTATTTT
-	13	TRBV7-6	few	TRBJ2-1	CASSPSAYNEQFF	TGTGCCAGCAGCCCCAGCGCCTACAATGAGCAGTTCTTC
-	13	TRBV12-3/TRBV12-4	-	TRBJ2-7	CASRGGTKSEQYF	TGTGCCAGCAGAGGGGGGACTAAAAGCGAGCAGTACTTC
TRBD2	15	TRBV7-2	many	TRBJ2-7	CASRWSSGGTYEQYF	TGTGCCAGCAGGTGGTCCAGCGGGGGGACCTACGAGCAGTACTTC
-	15	TRBV19	-	TRBJ1-3	CASETGPSSGNTIYF	TGTGCCAGCGAGACAGGTCCGAGCTCTGGAAACACCATATATTTT
-	13	TRBV20-1	-	TRBJ2-3	CSASTGGTDTQYF	TGCAGTGCTTCAACCGGGGGCACAGATACGCAGTATTTT
TRBD1	16	TRBV6-1	once	TRBJ1-4	CASSEQGQGANEKLFF	TGTGCCAGCAGTGAACAGGGACAGGGGGCTAATGAAAAACTGTTTTTT
-	16	TRBV28	-	TRBJ1-6	CASSLPTVAYNSPLHF	TGTGCCAGCAGTCTCCCCACAGTTGCCTATAATTCACCCCTCCACTTT
-	14	TRBV6-8	-	TRBJ1-2	CASSREIQVHGYTF	TGTGCCAGCAGTCGTGAAATTCAGGTTCATGGCTACACCTTC